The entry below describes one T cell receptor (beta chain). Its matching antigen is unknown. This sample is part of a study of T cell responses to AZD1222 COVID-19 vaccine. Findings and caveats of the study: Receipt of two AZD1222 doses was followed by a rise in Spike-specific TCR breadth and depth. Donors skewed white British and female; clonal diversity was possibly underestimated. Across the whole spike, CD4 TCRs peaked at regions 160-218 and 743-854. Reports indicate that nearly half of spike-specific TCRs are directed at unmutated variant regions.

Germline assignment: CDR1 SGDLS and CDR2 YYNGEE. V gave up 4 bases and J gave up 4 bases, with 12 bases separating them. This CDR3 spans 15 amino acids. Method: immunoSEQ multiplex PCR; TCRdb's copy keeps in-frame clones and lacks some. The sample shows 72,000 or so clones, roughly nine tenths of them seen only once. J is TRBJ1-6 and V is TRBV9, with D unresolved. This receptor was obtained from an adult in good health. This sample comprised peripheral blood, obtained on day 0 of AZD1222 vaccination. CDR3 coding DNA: TGTGCCAGCAGCCCCCCCGGGGAATATAATTCACCCCTCCACTTT. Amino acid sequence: CASSPPGEYNSPLHF.